A few counts support the clone carrying this T cell receptor beta chain. Its antigen is not known. This entry is derived from a study of molecular identifiers for immune sequencing clone quantification. Study-wide points: Shared barcodes on identical TCR molecules could underestimate the sizes of highly expanded clones.

Trimming took off 0 bases at V and 1 base at J, with 6 bases between the two ends. This CDR3 is built from 15 residues. The germline gives CDR1 MNHEY, CDR2 SVGAGI. Naive CD8 T cells underwent sorting with the CD8+CD4-CCR7+CD45RA+ definition. Each CDR3 protein gets one entry after TCRdb re-called the PCR reads with MiXCR. The sample yields some 93,000 distinct CDR3 sequences, 21% seen once. Sequenced input: naive CD8+ T cells from blood, with Jurkat cell RNA spiked in. This sample's subset: FACS-sorted CD8+CD4-CCR7+CD45RA+ naive T cells. The clonotype originates from a human donor in good health. Some libraries in this study had Jurkat cell RNA spiked in. The rearrangement joins TRBV6-5 to TRBJ2-2, with D possibly matching TRBD1 (5 bases). The CDR3 loop is CASSYSGQNTGELFF. The CDR3 DNA is TGTGCCAGCAGTTACTCTGGACAGAACACCGGGGAGCTGTTTTTT.